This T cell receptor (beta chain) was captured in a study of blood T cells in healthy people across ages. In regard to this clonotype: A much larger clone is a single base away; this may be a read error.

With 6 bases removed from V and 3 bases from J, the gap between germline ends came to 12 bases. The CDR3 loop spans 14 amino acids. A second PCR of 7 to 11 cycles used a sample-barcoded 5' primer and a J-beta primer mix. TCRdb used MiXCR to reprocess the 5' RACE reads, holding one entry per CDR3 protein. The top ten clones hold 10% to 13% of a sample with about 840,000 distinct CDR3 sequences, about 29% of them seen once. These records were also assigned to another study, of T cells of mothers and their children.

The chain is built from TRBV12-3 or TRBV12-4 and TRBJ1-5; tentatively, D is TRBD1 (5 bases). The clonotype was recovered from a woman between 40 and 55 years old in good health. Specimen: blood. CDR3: CASRLGGDNQPQHF. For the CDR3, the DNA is TGTGCCAGCAGGTTGGGGGGGGACAATCAGCCCCAGCATTTT.